This T cell receptor (beta chain) was profiled in a study of multiple sclerosis patients with progressive multifocal leukoencephalopathy. CDR1 SNHLY and CDR2 FYNNEI come from the germline V gene. V lost 11 bases to trimming and J lost 6 bases, with 11 bases between them. This CDR3 is 11 amino acids long. Generated by immunoSEQ multiplex PCR, the TCRdb table keeps only in-frame clones and is missing some. The sample lists 25,000 to 35,000 clones, roughly nine tenths occurring once. The time point is: about 6 months of natalizumab therapy. This clonotype originated in a human donor with multiple sclerosis. The sample consisted of PBMCs, taken from a patient treated with natalizumab. V is TRBV2 and J is TRBJ2-1, with a tentative D call TRBD2 (6 bases). The CDR3 region is CAGDLGNEQFF. As DNA, the CDR3 is TGTGCCGGGGACTTGGGCAATGAGCAGTTCTTC.